The present TCR beta chain was sequenced within a study of blood T cell repertoires in COVID-19. The overall study: Both acute and convalescent COVID-19 samples were obtained from the United States, Italy and Spain. From T cells, B-cell-depleted T cells, or PBMCs came the material, which was cDNA or gDNA.

In the authors' methods: Amplification of reference gene primers provided the estimated nucleated cell counts. Libraries were prepared by immunoSEQ multiplex PCR; TCRdb keeps only in-frame clonotypes and omits some of them. That table is the source of V, J and clone size, and D and trimming were worked out from the DNA. The sample records roughly 100,000 clones, 70% to 90% being singletons. CDR3 length: 16 residues. V shed 3 bases and J shed 4 bases, with 16 bases lying between them. Germline V gene data show CDR1 as LNHDA and CDR2 as SQIVND (reference sequence). The sequenced material came from peripheral blood. The source is a man aged 50 or older in a cohort sampled during active COVID-19. The chain combines TRBV19 with TRBJ1-3; TRBD1 is a possible D gene (5 bases). The CDR3 spells CASSMRSRAVGNTIYF. The CDR3 DNA is TGTGCCAGTAGTATGAGGTCCAGGGCGGTCGGAAACACCATATATTTT.